The 17 T cell receptor beta chains below come from one sample, sequenced in a study of human T cells and chemical hapten exposure. Time point described: patch test 3, about 24 weeks after DPC sensitization. Treatment noted: therapeutic diphenylcyclopropenone sensitization with weekly scalp DPC. TCRdb redid the calling of the RACE reads with MiXCR, one entry per CDR3 protein. The data contain approximately 80,000 distinct CDR3 sequences, 13% of them seen just once; the ten biggest clones take up roughly 5.7%. This specimen was whole blood, taken in connection with sensitization to the hapten diphenylcyclopropenone (DPC). The receptors come from a woman aged 50 to 60 with alopecia areata. Some clones in this sample may be carry-over from other donors' samples.

This clonotype showed up just a few times. This rearrangement joins TRBV5-1 to TRBJ2-3; 7 nucleotides match TRBD2. This CDR3 has 16 amino acids. The germline CDR1 and CDR2 sequences are SGHRS and YFSETQ. V was clipped by 0 bases and J by 3 bases; unmatched bases: 7. The CDR3 is CASSLAGAGFTDTQYF. In nucleotides, the CDR3 is TGCGCCAGCAGCTTGGCCGGAGCGGGATTTACAGATACGCAGTATTTT.

In DNA, the CDR3 is TGCAGCGCCGCCAGCGGATACGGTCAGCCCCAGCATTTT. The encoded protein is CSAASGYGQPQHF. The rearrangement uses TRBV29-1 and TRBJ1-5; D is undetermined. This CDR3 has 13 amino acids. V lost 7 bases and J 6 bases, leaving 16 bases between the germline ends. Germline V gene lookup returns CDR1 SQVTM and CDR2 ANQGSEA.

Ten or more counts support this clonotype. The chain recombines TRBV6-1 with TRBJ2-3; D might be TRBD2 (5 bases). The CDR3 covers 14 residues. Germline CDR1 is MNHNS and CDR2 is SASEGT. Trimming left V 1 base short and J 5 bases short, with 10 bases between. The CDR3 sequence is CASSEGLAVDTQYF. CDR3 bases: TGTGCCAGCAGTGAAGGTCTAGCAGTAGATACGCAGTATTTT.

There are many counts of this clonotype. The chain recombines TRBV20-1 with TRBJ2-1, with 10 bases fitting TRBD2. With 1 base clipped from V and 2 bases from J, the junction kept 8 bases outside the gene matches. This CDR3 is built from 17 residues. Germline V gene data show CDR1 as DFQATT and CDR2 as SNEGSKA (reference sequence). CDR3 DNA sequence: TGCAGTGCTAGAGGCCGGTTAGGACTAGCGGCCTACAATGAGCAGTTCTTC. This codes for CSARGRLGLAAYNEQFF.

The rearrangement links TRBV29-1 to TRBJ2-1, with D tentatively TRBD1 (5 bases). Germline V gene sequence: CDR1 SQVTM, CDR2 ANQGSEA. Trimming cost V 5 bases and J 4 bases, with 12 bases left between them. The CDR3 spans 13 residues. The CDR3 here is CSVKRTPYNEQFF. The CDR3 coding sequence is TGCAGCGTTAAAAGGACACCTTACAATGAGCAGTTCTTC.

The chain carries TRBV6-5 and TRBJ1-1; D is perhaps TRBD1 (5 bases). CDR1 MNHEY and CDR2 SVGAGI come from the germline V gene. The CDR3 is 15 residues long. V lost 4 bases to trimming and J lost 5 bases, with 17 bases between them. CDR3: CASSSKPGRVTEAFF. CDR3 coding DNA: TGTGCCAGCAGTTCCAAACCCGGCAGGGTAACTGAAGCTTTCTTT.

This clonotype was observed a handful of times. The chain recombines TRBV14 with TRBJ2-3, with D perhaps matching TRBD1 (6 bases). Germline V gene data show CDR1 as SGHDN and CDR2 as FVKESK. V lost 0 bases, J lost 4 bases, and 11 bases lay in between. The CDR3 contains 15 residues. The chain's CDR3 is CASSQDMTGSDTQYF. The CDR3 DNA is TGTGCCAGCAGCCAAGATATGACAGGTTCAGATACGCAGTATTTT.

V is TRBV5-1 and J is TRBJ2-7, with TRBD2 matching 10 bases. This CDR3 has 14 residues. Germline V gene data show CDR1 as SGHRS and CDR2 as YFSETQ. V shed 4 bases, J shed 5 bases, and the junction held 6 bases outside the gene matches. Here the CDR3 reads CASSPTSGFHEQYF. CDR3 nucleotides: TGCGCCAGCAGCCCGACTAGCGGGTTCCACGAGCAGTACTTC. Supplemented by reference TRBV5-1 and TRBJ2-7, the full variable domain reads KAGVTQTPRYLIKTRGQQVTLSCSPISGHRSVSWYQQTPGQGLQFLFEYFSETQRNKGNFPGRFSGRQFSNSRSEMNVSTLELGDSALYLCASSPTSGFHEQYFGPGTRLTVT.

The J gene is TRBJ2-1, the V gene TRBV20-1; D gene unclear. This CDR3 region has 13 residues. V lost 0 bases to trimming and J lost 9 bases, with 12 bases between them. CDR1 DFQATT and CDR2 SNEGSKA come from the germline V gene (reference sequence). The CDR3 spells CSARDIGMGEQFF. The CDR3 DNA is TGCAGTGCTAGAGATATCGGAATGGGTGAGCAGTTCTTC.

This clonotype showed up many times. This sequence joins TRBV20-1 and TRBJ2-5, with D possibly being TRBD1 (6 bases). V lost 6 bases, J lost 0 bases, and 14 bases lay in between. The CDR3 totals 14 residues. Germline assignment: CDR1 DFQATT and CDR2 SNEGSKA (reference sequence). The chain's CDR3 is CSASSQGYQETQYF. The CDR3 region has the DNA TGCAGTGCGTCGAGTCAGGGGTACCAAGAGACCCAGTACTTC.

The table lists this clonotype with a few counts. The chain is built from TRBV23-1 and TRBJ2-5; 7 nucleotides line up with TRBD1. TRBV23-1 qualifies as an ORF whose function is uncertain. The CDR3 loop spans 14 amino acids. With V trimmed by 2 bases and J by 1 base, 1 base remained unmatched. The CDR3 loop is CASSQRQGQETQYF. The CDR3 DNA is TGCGCCAGCAGTCAAAGACAGGGCCAAGAGACCCAGTACTTC.

This clonotype appeared many times. The V gene is TRBV6-2 or TRBV6-3, the J gene TRBJ2-1; D gene uncertain. Trimming pared 5 bases from V and 0 bases from J, leaving 8 bases between. The CDR3 totals 14 residues. The germline V gene has CDR1 MNHEY and CDR2 SVGEGT. CDR3 nucleotide sequence: TGTGCCAGCAGTGACGGTAGCTCCTACAATGAGCAGTTCTTC. Protein sequence: CASSDGSSYNEQFF.

The chain is built from TRBV30 and TRBJ1-2; D remains unclear. The CDR3 extends over 13 amino acids. The germline V and J ends were trimmed by 1 base and 2 bases, with 8 bases remaining between them. Germline V gene lookup returns CDR1 GTSNPN and CDR2 SVGIG (reference sequence). The CDR3 DNA reads as TGTGCCTGGAGTGAAGCCAGCAACTATGGCTACACCTTC. Its protein product is CAWSEASNYGYTF.

This clonotype was detected only a few times. The chain uses TRBV9 and TRBJ2-1; a possible D gene is TRBD2 (6 bases). Germline loops: CDR1 SGDLS, CDR2 YYNGEE. Trimming took off 4 bases at V and 0 bases at J, with 20 bases between the two ends. The CDR3 extends over 18 amino acids. The CDR3 DNA reads as TGTGCCAGCAGCCCTCACCTGAGGGACTCCCGCTCCTACAATGAGCAGTTCTTC. The encoded protein is CASSPHLRDSRSYNEQFF.

The V and J genes are TRBV10-3 and TRBJ2-1, with 14 bases aligning to TRBD2. The CDR3 covers 16 residues. CDR1 is ENHRY, CDR2 SYGVKD, per germline. V lost 5 bases to trimming and J lost 7 bases; unmatched junction nucleotides: 7. The CDR3 loop reads CAISPGLAGVGNEQFF. In DNA, the CDR3 is TGTGCCATCAGTCCGGGACTAGCGGGAGTTGGGAATGAGCAGTTCTTC.

The rearrangement links TRBV19 to TRBJ2-7, with 13 nucleotides matching TRBD2. Germline-derived CDR1 and CDR2 are LNHDA and SQIVND (reference sequence). V trimming: 6 bases; J trimming: 6 bases; junction bases outside the gene matches: 5. The CDR3 spans 14 residues. CDR3 amino acids: CASSQTSGRGEQYF. The DNA of the CDR3 is TGTGCCAGTAGCCAAACTAGCGGGAGGGGCGAGCAGTACTTC. Complete variable domain (other parts from reference TRBV19 and TRBJ2-7): DGGITQSPKYLFRKEGQNVTLSCEQNLNHDAMYWYRQDPGQGLRLIYYSQIVNDFQKGDIAEGYSVSREKKESFPLTVTSAQKNPTAFYLCASSQTSGRGEQYFGPGTRLTVT.

This clonotype was found a few times. This chain links TRBV7-9 with TRBJ2-1; possibly TRBD1 or TRBD2 for D (6 bases each). V shed 6 bases and J shed 5 bases, with 20 bases lying between them. The CDR3 has 16 amino acids. The germline CDR1 and CDR2 sequences are SEHNR and FQNEAQ (reference sequence). CDR3 sequence (DNA): TGTGCCAGCAGGCTAGGGGGGCTAGCGATAAACAATGAGCAGTTCTTC. Its protein is CASRLGGLAINNEQFF.